This T cell receptor (beta chain) stems from a study of CD8+CD57+ T cells in acquired aplastic anemia. On the study more broadly: When averaged, DNA from sorted CD4+ and CD8+ cells came to 3 to 3.5 ug.

Individuals selected for sequencing had exhibited CD8+CD57+ cell expansion on flow cytometry. Diagnosis of severe acquired aplastic anemia applied to all patients. CDR1 and CDR2 (germline): LNHNV, YYDKDF (reference sequence). The V gene lost 8 bases and the J gene lost 1 base, with 20 bases spanning the gap. This CDR3 spans 16 amino acids. The template used for profiling TCR beta VDJ and CDR3 was genomic DNA. TCRdb processed the reads anew with MiXCR; each CDR3 protein has one entry. The data contain 150,000 or so distinct CDR3 sequences, around half of them seen just once; the ten biggest clones take up about 1.2%.

Sequenced sample: sorted CD4+, CD8+, or CD8+CD57+ T cells (not recorded which) from PBMCs. The sequence derives from a human donor with aplastic anemia. The chain joins TRBV15 to TRBJ1-2, with TRBD1 as a possible D gene (5 bases). CDR3 amino acids: CATSQGWGSYNYGYTF. CDR3 bases: TGTGCCACCTCACAAGGTTGGGGGTCTTATAACTATGGCTACACCTTC.